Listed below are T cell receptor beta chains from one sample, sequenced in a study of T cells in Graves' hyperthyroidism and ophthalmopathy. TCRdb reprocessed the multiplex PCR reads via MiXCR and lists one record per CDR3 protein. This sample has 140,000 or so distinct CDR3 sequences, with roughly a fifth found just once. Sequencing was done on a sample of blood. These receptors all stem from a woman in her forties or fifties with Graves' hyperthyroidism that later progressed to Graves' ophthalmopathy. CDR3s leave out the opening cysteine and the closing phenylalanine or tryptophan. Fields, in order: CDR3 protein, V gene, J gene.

ASSGGINNSPLH	TRBV5-5	TRBJ1-6
ASSAGTGYNEQF	TRBV9	TRBJ2-1
SATSSGRDRSGEAF	TRBV20-1	TRBJ1-1
ASAKQGPGELF	TRBV12-3/TRBV12-4	TRBJ2-2
ASSQGSGLAGANEQF	TRBV3-1	TRBJ2-1
ASVSSVSTDTQY	TRBV12-3/TRBV12-4	TRBJ2-3
ASSDRATASYEQY	TRBV2	TRBJ2-7
SAQGPGYNEQF	TRBV20-1	TRBJ2-1
ASSLTGTAEALH	TRBV7-9	TRBJ1-6
ASSLATGGNTEAF	TRBV5-1	TRBJ1-1
ASSYRVSNSPLH	TRBV3-1	TRBJ1-6
ATTGSTYEQY	TRBV10-2	TRBJ2-7
ASSERGGPRETQY	TRBV2	TRBJ2-5
SARDRGGGTEAF	TRBV20-1	TRBJ1-1
ASSLGGGKGEQY	TRBV7-9	TRBJ2-7
ASSRKQEYGYT	TRBV2	TRBJ1-2
SARSGESSYNEQF	TRBV20-1	TRBJ2-1
ASSPPQVQETQY	TRBV7-9	TRBJ2-5
ASSSGLHNEQF	TRBV3-1	TRBJ2-1
ASSSKTSGRLSSYNEQF	TRBV5-1	TRBJ2-1
ASSHRQGAGGEYKPEQF	TRBV3-1	TRBJ2-1
ASSQGVQSYEQY	TRBV4-1	TRBJ2-7
ATSDLGLAGGNEQF	TRBV24-1	TRBJ2-1